This T cell receptor beta chain emerged from a study of OX40 agonist ivuxolimab in advanced cancers. Background on the study: Intravenous ivuxolimab was administered to patients every 2 weeks at 0.01 to 10 mg/kg. Prior anti-PD-1, anti-PD-L1 or anti-CTLA-4 therapy was allowed; 40% to 50% had some.

Study outcomes and limitations: What antigens the expanded peripheral T cells recognized was never established. CD4+ and CD8+ blood T cells expanded clonally by week 6 at 0.1 to 3.0 mg/kg.

This clone was seen only a few times. Its target is not known. Only in-frame clones appear in the TCRdb table, and some are missing; sequencing was by immunoSEQ multiplex PCR. Among about 79,000 clones listed, 80% to 95% were seen once. This clonotype was obtained from an adult with an advanced solid tumor such as melanoma, head and neck, liver or kidney cancer. This specimen consisted of CD4+ or CD8+ T cells sorted from blood, obtained in a trial of the OX40 agonist ivuxolimab.

The CDR3 reads CASSETSGRSGETQYF. DNA of the CDR3: TGTGCCAGCAGTGAGACTAGCGGGAGATCGGGGGAGACCCAGTACTTC. The chain is built from TRBV2 and TRBJ2-5; TRBD2 aligns across 12 bases. V shed 3 bases, J shed 5 bases, and the junction held 7 bases outside the gene matches. CDR1 is SNHLY and CDR2 is FYNNEI in the germline V gene. This CDR3 region has 16 residues.